The present T cell receptor (beta chain) was sequenced within a study of shared clonotypes between healthy human individuals. The CDR3 loop spans 14 amino acids. Deletions cut 4 bases from V and 4 bases from J, with 13 bases between. Germline V CDR1 and CDR2: MNHEY, SMNVEV (reference sequence). Over several immunoSEQ plates, each subset's genomic DNA was distributed in even portions. It was about 210 ng DNA, 31,000 or so T cell genomes, that sorted-subset replicate PCRs used. Sequencing was performed with immunoSEQ multiplex PCR; in TCRdb, only in-frame clones are kept and a portion is missing. The sample yields fewer than 850,000 clones, around 72% seen once. The sample holds one count of this clone. HIV-negative, healthy adults without recent acute infections or vaccinations were the donors. Donors comprised only Caucasian adults living in Nashville, Tennessee.

The specimen sequenced was memory CD4+ T cells sorted from blood. Indicated subset: CD45RA-negative fraction. V usage is TRBV27 and J usage is TRBJ2-5; maybe TRBD1 (5 bases). This clonotype was sampled from a woman in her thirties in good health. The CDR3 coding sequence is TGTGCCAGCAGTTCCCTGGGGCCCGGAGAGACCCAGTACTTC. Its translation: CASSSLGPGETQYF.